A single sample gave rise to the 22 T cell receptor beta chains below, sequenced in a study of Ad26.COV2.S vaccination and SARS-CoV-2 variants. Here immunoSEQ multiplex PCR was the method, and the copy in TCRdb shows in-frame clones only, minus some. The sample contains hundreds of thousands of clones, about four fifths of which appear only once. Treatment: roughly 18 received Ad26.COV2.S at low or high dose, single or two shots; 5 received placebo; per-sample allocation not given. Samples came from day 63 after the first vaccine or placebo injection. This sample comprised peripheral blood, obtained in a trial of Ad26.COV2.S vaccine versus placebo. All receptors derive from a person between 18 and 65 years old who received the Ad26.COV2.S COVID-19 vaccine or a placebo.

The chain employs TRBV27 and TRBJ2-1, with D unresolved. In germline, CDR1 is MNHEY, CDR2 SMNVEV (reference sequence). CDR3 size: 14 residues. V was cut by 2 bases and J by 7 bases, with 12 bases left in between. The CDR3 region is CASSLGPLGNEQFF. The CDR3 bases are TGTGCCAGCAGTTTAGGACCCTTGGGGAATGAGCAGTTCTTC.

This clone occurred once. This sequence joins TRBV11-3 and TRBJ2-3; D ambiguous. Germline V gene sequence: CDR1 SGHNT, CDR2 YENEEA. Trimming pared 1 base from V and 1 base from J, leaving 18 bases between. The CDR3 is 18 residues long. The CDR3 DNA reads as TGTGCCAGCAGCTTAGGGAAGGCAAGTCCAGCCGGCACAGATACGCAGTATTTT. Translation: CASSLGKASPAGTDTQYF.

The chain uses TRBV21-1 and TRBJ2-1. TRBV21-1 is annotated as a pseudogene. The CDR3 is 14 residues long. CDR3 protein: CASDQNSSHNEQFF. The CDR3 DNA is TGTGCCAGCGACCAGAACTCATCCCACAATGAGCAGTTCTTC.

In the case of this clone: Within the sample, other DNA sequences also encode this same CDR3. The chain combines TRBV30 with TRBJ1-5; D is unresolved. The CDR3 length is 13 residues. The germline V gene encodes CDR1 GTSNPN and CDR2 SVGIG (reference sequence). V was trimmed by 0 bases and J by 1 base, leaving 4 bases between them. For the CDR3, the DNA is TGTGCCTGGAGTGTAGCCAGCAATCAGCCCCAGCATTTT. It translates to CAWSVASNQPQHF.

The chain links TRBV5-1 to TRBJ1-3; D is ambiguous. The germline gives CDR1 SGHRS, CDR2 YFSETQ. The CDR3 sequence is 13 residues long. With 4 bases removed from V and 2 bases from J, the gap between germline ends came to 7 bases. Here the CDR3 reads CASSVDAGNTIYF. CDR3 bases: TGCGCCAGCAGCGTTGATGCTGGAAACACCATATATTTT.

The V call is TRBV24-1, the J call TRBJ1-1; 7 positions match TRBD1. J lost 3 bases, V lost 3 bases, and 6 bases had no gene match. Per germline, CDR1 KGHDR and CDR2 SFDVKD. The CDR3 spans 15 residues. CDR3 residues: CATSDPRDSDTEAFF. The DNA of the CDR3 is TGTGCCACCAGTGATCCCCGGGACAGTGACACTGAAGCTTTCTTT.

The chain couples TRBV19 to TRBJ2-2, with 10 bases matching TRBD1. Germline values: CDR1 LNHDA, CDR2 SQIVND (reference sequence). The CDR3 totals 16 residues. The junction had 13 bases not matched to a gene; V was cut back by 11 bases and J by 4 bases. This chain's CDR3 is CAAKTYRTGGTGELFF. In nucleotides, the CDR3 is TGTGCCGCGAAAACATACCGGACAGGGGGCACCGGGGAGCTGTTTTTT.

The DNA of the CDR3 is TGTGCCTGGAGCCTGACCAGGGCGAATGATTCACCCCTCCACTTT. Its protein is CAWSLTRANDSPLHF. V gene TRBV30 combines with J gene TRBJ1-6, with D possibly being TRBD1 (5 bases). The CDR3 spans 15 residues. The germline V gene encodes CDR1 GTSNPN and CDR2 SVGIG (reference sequence). Trimming removed 3 bases from V and 8 bases from J, with 17 bases in between.

CDR3 nucleotides: TGTGCCAGCAGCCCCCGGTGGGAAGCGGGAGGGGGAGATACGCAGTATTTT. This codes for CASSPRWEAGGGDTQYF. The V gene is TRBV7-9, the J gene TRBJ2-3, with TRBD2 matching over 10 bases. This CDR3 region has 17 residues. V was pared by 5 bases and J by 5 bases, with 13 bases of the junction left unmatched. The V gene's germline CDR1 is SEHNR and CDR2 FQNEAQ (reference sequence). Looking up the rest from reference TRBV7-9 and TRBJ2-3 gives the full variable domain: DTGVSQNPRHKITKRGQNVTFRCDPISEHNRLYWYRQTLGQGPEFLTYFQNEAQLEKSRLLSDRFSAERPKGSFSTLEIQRTEQGDSAMYLCASSPRWEAGGGDTQYFGPGTRLTVL.

The V call is TRBV7-9, the J call TRBJ2-7; unclear D gene. The CDR3 totals 13 residues. V was clipped by 8 bases and J by 4 bases, with 15 bases between them. Germline lookup yields CDR1 SEHNR and CDR2 FQNEAQ (reference sequence). The CDR3 protein is CASAGGIGYEQYF. The CDR3 coding sequence is TGTGCCAGCGCTGGCGGTATTGGATACGAGCAGTACTTC.

This rearrangement joins TRBV9 to TRBJ2-7; D is ambiguous. Germline V gene sequence: CDR1 SGDLS, CDR2 YYNGEE. This CDR3 comprises 14 residues. The ends were cut back, 4 bases at V and 5 bases at J, with 16 bases in the middle. The CDR3: CASSPSLRADEQYF. The DNA of the CDR3 is TGTGCCAGCAGCCCCTCCCTAAGGGCCGACGAGCAGTACTTC.

The chain joins TRBV6-2 or TRBV6-3 to TRBJ1-2; TRBD1 is a possible D gene (6 bases). Germline assignment: CDR1 MNHEY and CDR2 SVGEGT. The germline V and J ends were trimmed by 2 bases and 4 bases, with 14 bases remaining between them. The CDR3 runs 15 residues. The CDR3 DNA reads TGTGCCAGCAGTTACGTTTCTTCGGGGGCCTATGGCTACACCTTC. Translating it yields CASSYVSSGAYGYTF.

The chain carries TRBV6-6 and TRBJ1-2; D ambiguous. The CDR3 extends over 14 amino acids. The ends were cut back, 0 bases at V and 6 bases at J, with 11 bases in the middle. Germline V gene sequence: CDR1 MNHNY, CDR2 SVGAGI (reference sequence). CDR3 region: CASSYSSQAHGYTF. CDR3 DNA sequence: TGTGCCAGCAGTTACTCAAGCCAGGCCCATGGCTACACCTTC.

J is TRBJ1-3 and V is TRBV4-2; 9 bases line up with TRBD1. The CDR3 loop spans 18 amino acids. The V gene end was trimmed by 1 base and the J gene end by 0 bases; junction bases not matched to a gene: 7. CDR1 is LGHNA and CDR2 is YNFKEQ in the germline V gene. CDR3 bases: TGTGCCAGCAGCCAAGCCACCCCGACAGGGGGCTCTGGAAACACCATATATTTT. Translating gives CASSQATPTGGSGNTIYF.

The sample holds one count of this clone. The V call is TRBV15, the J call TRBJ1-1; D is unresolved. The CDR3 is made up of 14 amino acids. Trimming left V 0 bases short and J 5 bases short, with 10 bases between. Per germline, CDR1 LNHNV and CDR2 YYDKDF (reference sequence). CDR3 in amino acids: CATSRDNAGTEAFF. The CDR3 DNA is TGTGCCACCAGCAGAGATAATGCGGGGACTGAAGCTTTCTTT.

This clone was picked up a small number of times. The CDR3 DNA reads as TGTGCCAGCAGCGGGGCCAGACTAGCAGGAAGCACAGATACGCAGTATTTT. Its translation: CASSGARLAGSTDTQYF. The rearrangement joins TRBV7-9 to TRBJ2-3; 7 bases are a match to TRBD2. The CDR3 is made up of 17 amino acids. V gave up 5 bases and J gave up 0 bases; unmatched junction bases: 11. Germline values: CDR1 SEHNR, CDR2 FQNEAQ (reference sequence).

This clone was detected only a few times. V usage is TRBV7-6 and J usage is TRBJ1-2; D uncertain. Germline lookup yields CDR1 SGHVS and CDR2 FNYEAQ. The CDR3 totals 13 residues. Trimming pared 5 bases from V and 3 bases from J, leaving 10 bases between. CDR3 DNA: TGTGCCAGCAGCCCCCAGGTAGACTATGGCTACACCTTC. The encoded protein is CASSPQVDYGYTF.

This clone was observed once. The chain carries TRBV6-6 and TRBJ1-4; D perhaps matches TRBD1 (6 bases). Trimming stripped 5 bases from V and 8 bases from J, with 12 bases between. The CDR3 runs to 13 residues. Germline V gives CDR1 MNHNY, CDR2 SVGAGI (reference sequence). The CDR3 region is CASSEDRQEKLFF. CDR3 DNA: TGTGCCAGCAGTGAGGACAGACAAGAAAAACTGTTTTTT.

This rearrangement joins TRBV6-5 to TRBJ2-5; possible D gene TRBD2, 5 bases. CDR3 size: 14 residues. Germline assignment: CDR1 MNHEY and CDR2 SVGAGI. V was trimmed by 8 bases and J by 2 bases, leaving 15 bases between them. The CDR3 sequence is CASSYGGQQETQYF. In nucleotides, the CDR3 is TGTGCCAGCTCCTATGGCGGGCAACAAGAGACCCAGTACTTC.

This clone was seen more than once but under ten times. The chain recombines TRBV5-1 with TRBJ1-1; D is unclear. CDR3 length: 14 residues. Trimming took off 1 base at V and 1 base at J, with 8 bases between the two ends. Germline CDR1 SGHRS, CDR2 YFSETQ. CDR3 nucleotide sequence: TGCGCCAGCAGCTTGCTACAGACGAACACTGAAGCTTTCTTT. This gives the protein CASSLLQTNTEAFF.

The chain has TRBV27 and TRBJ2-2, with 8 nucleotides matching TRBD2. With 2 bases clipped from V and 0 bases from J, the junction kept 8 bases outside the gene matches. This CDR3 spans 18 amino acids. Looked up from germline, CDR1 is MNHEY and CDR2 is SMNVEV (reference sequence). CDR3 in amino acids: CASSLGGGGTANTGELFF. Written as DNA, the CDR3 is TGTGCCAGCAGTTTAGGGGGCGGGGGGACCGCGAACACCGGGGAGCTGTTTTTT.

This chain joins TRBV27 and TRBJ1-4; D is ambiguous. Trimming took off 7 bases at V and 10 bases at J, with 25 bases between the two ends. In germline, CDR1 is MNHEY, CDR2 SMNVEV (reference sequence). The CDR3 covers 16 residues. In nucleotides, the CDR3 is TGTGCCAGCACCACAGAACCGGGCCCCGGTAGTGGAAAACTGTTTTTT. It translates to CASTTEPGPGSGKLFF.